These 25 T cell receptor beta chains were sequenced from one sample in a study of CD8 T cells in Susac syndrome (dated by TCRdb to about 2019). Receptor amplification or capture employed the immunoSEQ multiplex PCR assay. RNA was extracted using the RNeasy kit, and roughly 0.5 to 1 ug of the RNA was reverse transcribed with random hexamers. The public reads were quality trimmed at Q25 with fastp and then assembled into clones with MiXCR by TCRdb, keeping productive beta chains. Each record represents a unique CDR3 protein, reported with the most common genes and DNA among its rows. In this sample the table shows roughly 150,000 distinct CDR3 sequences, around 90% of which occur a single time. In total, the top ten clones hold 0.065% to 0.085% of the sample. Sequenced sample: CD4+ T cells from PBMCs. The receptors were sampled from a human donor in good health.

The chain recombines TRBV29-1 with TRBJ1-2; 8 bases are shared with TRBD1. From germline, CDR1 is SQVTM and CDR2 ANQGSEA. The CDR3 is 14 amino acids. After removal of 1 base from V and 9 bases from J, the junction contained 10 bases not matched to a gene. The CDR3 loop is CSVEGGTGLDRYTF. DNA for the CDR3: TGCAGCGTTGAAGGCGGGACAGGCCTGGATCGCTACACCTTC.

The chain couples TRBV30 to TRBJ1-6, with D possibly being TRBD1 (6 bases). Germline V gives CDR1 GTSNPN, CDR2 SVGIG (reference sequence). V lost 4 bases and J 9 bases, leaving 13 bases between the germline ends. This CDR3 comprises 13 residues. The CDR3 loop reads CAWKQGFTSPLHF. The DNA of the CDR3 is TGTGCCTGGAAGCAGGGGTTCACTTCACCCCTCCACTTT.

The chain's CDR3 is CASGGTGNTIYF. CDR3 nucleotides: TGTGCCAGCGGGGGCACTGGAAACACCATATATTTT. The chain employs TRBV2 and TRBJ1-3, with a tentative D call TRBD1 (6 bases). Looked up from germline, CDR1 is SNHLY and CDR2 is FYNNEI. The CDR3 consists of 12 residues. V was pared by 8 bases and J by 2 bases, with 7 bases between.

The sample holds one count of this clonotype. The chain couples TRBV12-3 or TRBV12-4 to TRBJ2-3, with D tentatively TRBD1 (6 bases). This CDR3 has 13 amino acids. V was shortened by 6 bases and J by 2 bases, with 9 bases between the two germline ends. The CDR3 bases are TGTGCCAGCAGCGACAGGCACACAGATACGCAGTATTTT. Translated, it gives CASSDRHTDTQYF.

The chain links TRBV12-3 or TRBV12-4 to TRBJ1-5; TRBD1 might be the D (5 bases). V was clipped by 1 base and J by 7 bases, with 11 bases between them. This CDR3 comprises 14 residues. Written as DNA, the CDR3 is TGTGCCAGCAGTTTAGGACAGTCCGAACAGCCCCAGCATTTT. Amino acids: CASSLGQSEQPQHF.

V is TRBV19 and J is TRBJ1-5, with D hard to call. The germline CDR1 and CDR2 sequences are LNHDA and SQIVND (reference sequence). Trimming shortened V by 7 bases and J by 1 base, and 11 bases separated the two germline ends. The CDR3 loop spans 14 amino acids. The CDR3 loop is CASTPVGSNQPQHF. CDR3 in DNA: TGTGCCAGTACCCCGGTCGGGAGCAATCAGCCCCAGCATTTT.

V and J are TRBV29-1 and TRBJ2-1; D uncertain. Germline V gene lookup returns CDR1 SQVTM and CDR2 ANQGSEA. The V end lost 7 bases, the J end lost 4 bases, and 14 bases lay between the germline ends. The CDR3 totals 13 residues. In DNA, the CDR3 is TGCAGCGGGTTCAAGGCAGTTTACAATGAGCAGTTCTTC. Translating it yields CSGFKAVYNEQFF.

The genes are TRBV7-8 and TRBJ2-3; the match to TRBD1 covers 9 bases. The CDR3 has 15 amino acids. The V gene end was trimmed by 4 bases and the J gene end by 2 bases; junction bases not matched to a gene: 4. Germline V gene data show CDR1 as SGHVS and CDR2 as FQNEAQ. CDR3 sequence (DNA): TGTGCCAGCAGCTCCACAGGGGGCTACACAGATACGCAGTATTTT. Amino acids: CASSSTGGYTDTQYF.

The rearrangement joins TRBV5-1 to TRBJ2-3; 9 nucleotides agree with TRBD1. Per germline, CDR1 SGHRS and CDR2 YFSETQ. Trimming removed 5 bases from V and 3 bases from J; junction bases left unmatched: 7. There are 15 residues in the CDR3. CDR3 DNA sequence: TGCGCCAGCAGTTACGGGACAGGGATGACAGATACGCAGTATTTT. This translates into CASSYGTGMTDTQYF.

V usage is TRBV5-1 and J usage is TRBJ2-2; D call uncertain. Germline CDR1 and CDR2: SGHRS and YFSETQ. The CDR3 spans 15 residues. V was shortened by 0 bases and J by 0 bases, with 6 bases between the two germline ends. CDR3: CASSLAASNTGELFF. The CDR3 DNA is TGCGCCAGCAGCTTGGCAGCCTCGAACACCGGGGAGCTGTTTTTT.

The V gene is TRBV7-9, the J gene TRBJ2-7, with 11 positions matching TRBD2. Looked up from germline, CDR1 is SEHNR and CDR2 is FQNEAQ (reference sequence). J was trimmed by 7 bases and V by 0 bases; bases with no gene match: 2. This CDR3 region has 14 residues. CDR3 in DNA: TGTGCCAGCAGCTTAGCGTCTAGCGGGAGGGAGCAGTACTTC. Its translation is CASSLASSGREQYF. Full variable domain (missing parts from reference TRBV7-9 and TRBJ2-7): DTGVSQNPRHKITKRGQNVTFRCDPISEHNRLYWYRQTLGQGPEFLTYFQNEAQLEKSRLLSDRFSAERPKGSFSTLEIQRTEQGDSAMYLCASSLASSGREQYFGPGTRLTVT.

CDR3 DNA: TGTGCCACCAGCAGAGATCCCCGACAGGCGGAAGCTTTCTTT. The encoded protein is CATSRDPRQAEAFF. The V and J genes are TRBV15 and TRBJ1-1; D possibly corresponds to TRBD1 (6 bases). Germline CDR1 and CDR2: LNHNV and YYDKDF (reference sequence). This CDR3 comprises 14 residues. The ends were cut back, 0 bases at V and 8 bases at J, with 13 bases in the middle.

The rearrangement uses TRBV4-3 and TRBJ1-2; D may be TRBD1 (6 bases). This CDR3 has 13 residues. The V and J ends lost 3 bases and 3 bases respectively, with 8 bases between them. From germline, CDR1 is LGHNA and CDR2 YSLEER. The CDR3 here is CASSQGADYGYTF. The CDR3 DNA reads as TGCGCCAGCAGCCAGGGGGCGGACTATGGCTACACCTTC.

The CDR3 sequence is CASSSGTASYEQYF. CDR3 bases: TGCGCCAGCAGCTCCGGGACGGCGAGCTACGAGCAGTACTTC. The chain employs TRBV5-1 and TRBJ2-7; perhaps D is TRBD1 or TRBD2 (5 bases each). This CDR3 is 14 amino acids long. The germline V and J ends were trimmed by 3 bases and 3 bases, with 13 bases remaining between them. Per germline, CDR1 SGHRS and CDR2 YFSETQ.

The CDR3 sequence is CASSQADRIPGNTIYF. The CDR3 nucleotides read TGCGCCAGCAGCCAAGCCGACAGGATCCCTGGAAACACCATATATTTT. The rearrangement links TRBV4-1 to TRBJ1-3; D might be TRBD1 (6 bases). CDR3 size: 16 residues. Trimming removed 1 base from V and 2 bases from J, with 12 bases in between. Germline-derived CDR1 and CDR2 are MGHRA and YSYEKL.

The chain carries TRBV27 and TRBJ2-3; the D gene could be TRBD1 or TRBD2 (7 bases each). Germline CDR1 is MNHEY and CDR2 is SMNVEV (reference sequence). Trimming took off 5 bases at V and 4 bases at J, with 19 bases between the two ends. The CDR3 is 16 amino acids. The CDR3 DNA sequence: TGTGCCAGCAGTCCCAGACAGGGAGGGGCCCCAGATACGCAGTATTTT. Translation: CASSPRQGGAPDTQYF.

The CDR3 reads CASRDYGSSLGNEKLFF. CDR3 nucleotides: TGTGCCAGCAGGGACTACGGATCCTCTTTAGGGAATGAAAAACTGTTTTTT. The V call is TRBV12-3 or TRBV12-4, the J call TRBJ1-4, with D unresolved. Trimming shortened V by 6 bases and J by 5 bases, and 22 bases separated the two germline ends. The CDR3 is 17 amino acids.

The chain combines TRBV20-1 with TRBJ1-1; the D is unclear. This CDR3 comprises 13 residues. Per germline, CDR1 DFQATT and CDR2 SNEGSKA (reference sequence). Trimming cost V 1 base and J 0 bases, with 6 bases left between them. This CDR3 is CSARAPVNTEAFF. For the CDR3, the DNA is TGCAGTGCTAGAGCACCAGTGAACACTGAAGCTTTCTTT.

The V call is TRBV7-9, the J call TRBJ1-2; 7 nucleotides align to TRBD1. From germline, CDR1 is SEHNR and CDR2 FQNEAQ (reference sequence). This CDR3 has 12 amino acids. Trimming at V came to 3 bases and at J to 8 bases, leaving 3 bases not matched to a gene. CDR3 sequence: CASSFRDRGYTF. DNA of the CDR3: TGTGCCAGCAGCTTCCGGGACAGAGGCTACACCTTC.

This clonotype was detected only a few times. The V call is TRBV29-1, the J call TRBJ2-7; 10 bases line up with TRBD1. Germline V gene sequence: CDR1 SQVTM, CDR2 ANQGSEA. The CDR3 has 12 amino acids. V was pared by 6 bases and J by 5 bases, with 4 bases of the junction left unmatched. The chain's CDR3 is CSVATGGNEQYF. DNA of the CDR3: TGCAGCGTAGCGACAGGGGGCAACGAGCAGTACTTC.

In its sample, this clonotype was seen once. The J gene is TRBJ1-5, the V gene TRBV7-2, with a tentative D call TRBD1 (5 bases). Germline CDR1 and CDR2: SGHTA and FQGNSA. V was trimmed by 8 bases and J by 0 bases, leaving 14 bases between them. The CDR3 is 15 amino acids. This CDR3 is CASPGGRHSNQPQHF. CDR3 sequence (DNA): TGTGCCAGCCCGGGGGGACGTCATAGCAATCAGCCCCAGCATTTT.

The V call is TRBV23-1, the J call TRBJ1-5; 9 positions agree with TRBD1. TRBV23-1 is an ORF; its function is uncertain. This CDR3 region has 17 residues. V was pared by 0 bases and J by 2 bases, with 5 bases of the junction left unmatched. DNA for the CDR3: TGCGCCAGCAGTCAATCAAGGACAGGGGTTGGCAATCAGCCCCAGCATTTT. Its protein product is CASSQSRTGVGNQPQHF.

This chain links TRBV6-5 with TRBJ2-6; D possibly corresponds to TRBD1 (5 bases). The V end was cut by 5 bases, the J end by 1 base, with 9 bases between. Germline CDR1 is MNHEY and CDR2 is SVGAGI. The CDR3 length is 15 residues. This CDR3 reads CASSRQPSGANVLTF. CDR3 coding DNA: TGTGCCAGCAGTCGACAGCCTTCTGGGGCCAACGTCCTGACTTTC.

The J gene is TRBJ1-3, the V gene TRBV7-9; maybe TRBD1 (6 bases). Germline V gene sequence: CDR1 SEHNR, CDR2 FQNEAQ (reference sequence). The CDR3 runs to 16 residues. Trimming left V 5 bases short and J 4 bases short, with 18 bases between. CDR3 in DNA: TGTGCCAGCAGCCTGAGTGACGCAGGGGTAGGAAACACCATATATTTT. This encodes CASSLSDAGVGNTIYF.

This chain connects TRBV6-1 to TRBJ2-3; perhaps TRBD2 as D (6 bases). Germline V lookup: CDR1 MNHNS, CDR2 SASEGT. The V end lost 6 bases, the J end lost 4 bases, and 26 bases lay between the germline ends. The CDR3 contains 18 residues. The CDR3 nucleotides read TGTGCCAGCAGCACTACTACGGGACTCCGAGAGGGTGCAGATACGCAGTATTTT. It codes for CASSTTTGLREGADTQYF.